The T cell receptor (beta chain) under discussion was sequenced for a study of T cells in Graves' hyperthyroidism and ophthalmopathy (dated by TCRdb to the late 2010s). In the study overall: TCR V-J signatures able to tell the groups apart were searched for in a discovery cohort of some 100 patients, of whom over 40 had Graves' ophthalmopathy and about 60 had stable Graves' hyperthyroidism. Prospective prediction of ophthalmopathy was tested in an independent validation cohort consisting of 18 hyperthyroidism patients and some 15 patients who later progressed to ophthalmopathy. For training and testing, the 80 to 100 patients in the discovery cohort were randomly divided in a 7:3 ratio. In several Graves' hyperthyroidism patients, the study also compared T-cell repertoires from thyroid tissue with T-cell repertoires from blood. Following sampling, methimazole starting at 30 mg daily was given to hyperthyroidism patients, and high-dose intravenous methylprednisolone was given to ophthalmopathy patients. The paper describes TCR Vbeta CDR3 sequencing of 120 to 150 peripheral blood samples, made up of roughly 45 ophthalmopathy patients, roughly 80 hyperthyroidism patients and about 17 progressor patients. Findings and caveats that apply to the study as a whole: In validation, progression to ophthalmopathy was predicted by the model with roughly 71% sensitivity and around 75% specificity, a median of roughly 6 months before onset. Sample size was not statistically predetermined, and blinding of investigators to group allocation was not performed. Most expanded thyroid clonotypes (frequency above 0.001) were also detected in blood, suggesting blood repertoires may reflect thyroid immune responses. A 13 V-J signature model separated ophthalmopathy from stable hyperthyroidism, with around 90% sensitivity and 81.08% specificity in cross-validation and 80%/75% in testing.

Clipping removes 6 bases from V and 5 bases from J, with 14 as the unmatched junction base count. From cysteine to phenylalanine, the CDR3 is 16 amino acids long. CDR3 DNA is the only sequence kept; it has 48 bases, read in frame from the first base. The germline V gene provides CDR1 MNHEY and CDR2 SVGAGI. The TCR beta CDR3 regions were amplified from RNA transcripts. The first round of RT-PCR for the TCR CDR3 was performed with the HTBI primer set and the Qiagen OneStep RT-PCR kit. Libraries were constructed in a second round of multiplex PCR, after which size selection and purification were carried out. Paired-end sequencing of the libraries was performed with 100 bp reads on an Illumina HiSeq2000. Per the authors' processing: SOAPnuke was used to process the raw data, throwing out any read that contained adapters or uncalled bases, had a mean Phred below 15, or lacked an exact constant-primer or identifier match. COPE v1.2.5 was used to merge high-quality paired reads, and clonotypes were defined as unique nucleotide sequences. Clonotypes were aligned to IMGT TRBV, TRBD and TRBJ reference segments using MiTCR v1.1. Analysis was restricted to V-J combinations with a frequency above 0.0001, which covered about 99% of repertoires. A TCS score was defined as the ratio of F50 (clonal expansion) to E x V (chaos), with BLOSUM62-based TCRdist applied between CDR3 peptides within each V-J. Welch's t-statistics and random forest reduced 450 to 600 V-J features to some 14, which were used in a naive Bayes classifier (R e1071). The similarity between thyroid and blood repertoires was quantified using the Morisita-Horn index. The public reads were quality trimmed at Q25 with fastp and then assembled into clones with MiXCR by TCRdb, keeping productive beta chains. Entries that share a CDR3 protein sequence are merged under the most common genes and DNA. What appears here as the V and J calls and clone size reflects TCRdb's work, not the paper's. This sample is represented by about 540,000 distinct CDR3 sequences; around 46% of them were singletons. The biggest ten clones account for about 7.8% of the sample.

A patient counted as having stable Graves' hyperthyroidism if no progression to ophthalmopathy occurred over 18 months of follow-up. Hyperthyroidism patients were newly diagnosed, with disease duration under 2 months, and aged 18 to 65 years. Patients with uncontrolled infections, other autoimmune diseases, pregnancy or lactation were excluded. Diagnoses relied on clinical symptoms, serum thyroxine and TRAb, thyroid ultrasound and orbital computed tomography. Total RNA was extracted with Trizol reagent, and quality was checked on an Agilent 2100 Bioanalyzer. Many counts were recorded for this clonotype. The antigen it recognizes is unknown. No base quality values were provided; no much bigger clone lies one nucleotide off.

The clonotype comes from a woman between 18 and 30 years old with Graves' hyperthyroidism. Input material: peripheral blood or thyroid tissue (not recorded which). The V and J segments used are TRBV6-5 and TRBJ1-2; 8 bases in the junction line up with TRBD1. The CDR3 corresponds to CASSNPGQGPFYGYTF. At the DNA level, the sequence is TGTGCCAGCAGCAACCCTGGACAGGGACCCTTTTATGGCTACACCTTC.